The present entry profiles one TCR beta chain with its context. These data originate in a study of blood T cell repertoires in COVID-19. The overall study: COVID-19 samples from acute and convalescent phases originated in the United States, Italy and Spain. T cells, B-cell-depleted T cells, or PBMCs provided the cDNA or gDNA that served as material.

In the original analysis: Reference gene primers were amplified, and this amplification served to estimate nucleated cell counts. Profiled with immunoSEQ multiplex PCR; TCRdb holds only in-frame clones, not every one. Clonal size and the V and J genes are those of that table, whereas D and trimming came from the DNA. This sample carries 110,000 to 150,000 clones, around 79% of them seen once, and the ten largest clones take approximately 8.6%. This CDR3 has 14 amino acids. From germline, CDR1 is SQVTM and CDR2 ANQGSEA. The sequence derives from a man in his fifties or sixties with active or convalescent COVID-19. The sample comprised peripheral blood. The rearrangement uses TRBV29-1 and TRBJ2-3; D perhaps matches TRBD1 (6 bases). The J call may be faulty, since TRBJ1-5 better matches the DNA end. The CDR3 DNA sequence: TGCAGCGTTACGAAAACAGGGCTCACAGATACGCAGCATTTT. Protein: CSVTKTGLTDTQHF.